The next 21 T cell receptor beta chains were all read from a single sample in a study of spatial heterogeneity in lung cancer. Time point defined: blood at routine non-recurrence follow-up after resection. TCRdb processed the 5' RACE reads anew with MiXCR; each CDR3 protein has one entry. Of tens of thousands of distinct CDR3 sequences in the sample, around 10% were seen once. This specimen was PBMCs, taken at follow-up. These receptors originate from a male donor with early-stage non-small cell lung cancer.

This clonotype appeared a few times. V usage is TRBV6-5 and J usage is TRBJ2-1, with 7 bases aligning to TRBD1. The trim removed 0 bases at V and 9 bases at J, leaving 8 bases unmatched. The germline CDR1 and CDR2 sequences are MNHEY and SVGAGI. The CDR3 has 15 residues. CDR3 loop: CASSYSQGRGREQFF. CDR3 bases: TGTGCCAGCAGTTACTCACAGGGGAGAGGTCGTGAGCAGTTCTTC.

This rearrangement joins TRBV7-2 to TRBJ2-6, with D tentatively TRBD2 (5 bases). This CDR3 comprises 18 residues. Deletions cut 2 bases from V and 0 bases from J, with 14 bases between. Germline V CDR1 and CDR2: SGHTA, FQGNSA. CDR3 protein: CASSLPRAGDSGANVLTF. The CDR3 DNA is TGTGCCAGCAGCTTACCACGGGCCGGGGACTCTGGGGCCAACGTCCTGACTTTC.

This clonotype was seen repeatedly, ten times or more. This chain links TRBV7-8 with TRBJ2-7; maybe TRBD1 (6 bases). The germline CDR1 and CDR2 sequences are SGHVS and FQNEAQ. The V end lost 6 bases, the J end lost 3 bases, and 18 bases lay between the germline ends. The CDR3 runs to 15 residues. In nucleotides, the CDR3 is TGTGCCAGCAGGATTACAGGGTCCCCCCTCTACGAGCAGTACTTC. Translation: CASRITGSPLYEQYF.

The chain has TRBV7-2 and TRBJ2-5; 8 nucleotides line up with TRBD1. The CDR3 loop spans 14 amino acids. V shed 4 bases and J 5 bases; nucleotides not matched to a gene: 6. CDR1 and CDR2 (germline): SGHTA, FQGNSA. The CDR3 region is CASSSWTGRETQYF. The CDR3 nucleotides are TGTGCCAGCAGCTCTTGGACAGGGCGGGAGACCCAGTACTTC.

This clonotype appeared many times. V is TRBV19 and J is TRBJ1-4; D is ambiguous. CDR3 length: 15 amino acids. The V and J ends lost 3 bases and 5 bases respectively, with 13 bases between them. Germline loops: CDR1 LNHDA, CDR2 SQIVND (reference sequence). CDR3: CASSISFSLNEKLFF. The CDR3 DNA reads TGTGCCAGTAGTATTTCCTTTTCACTGAATGAAAAACTGTTTTTT.

This clonotype was detected a few times. The gene calls are TRBV2 and TRBJ1-6, with D tentatively TRBD1 (6 bases). CDR3 length equals 14 residues. Germline loops: CDR1 SNHLY, CDR2 FYNNEI. The V and J ends lost 2 bases and 7 bases respectively, with 9 bases between them. Here the CDR3 reads CASSEQGPNSPLHF. The CDR3 bases are TGTGCCAGCAGTGAACAGGGGCCCAATTCACCCCTCCACTTT. The whole variable domain, remainder taken from reference TRBV2 and TRBJ1-6, is EPEVTQTPSHQVTQMGQEVILRCVPISNHLYFYWYRQILGQKVEFLVSFYNNEISEKSEIFDDQFSVERPDGSNFTLKIRSTKLEDSAMYFCASSEQGPNSPLHFGNGTRLTVT.

The chain combines TRBV24-1 with TRBJ2-1; TRBD1 agrees at 8 bases. Germline CDR1 is KGHDR and CDR2 is SFDVKD. Trimming took 0 bases from V and 7 from J; bases not matched to a gene: 4. The CDR3 has 15 amino acids. CDR3 in DNA: TGTGCCACCAGTGATTTGAAGACAGGGGAGAATGAGCAGTTCTTC. Translated: CATSDLKTGENEQFF.

In this sample, this clonotype turned up a few times. The chain carries TRBV4-3 and TRBJ2-1; 7 positions match TRBD1. From germline, CDR1 is LGHNA and CDR2 YSLEER. This CDR3 region has 16 residues. The trim removed 3 bases at V and 2 bases at J, leaving 7 bases unmatched. The DNA of the CDR3 is TGCGCCAGCAGCCACTTGACAGGGCGGGCCTACAATGAGCAGTTCTTC. Residues: CASSHLTGRAYNEQFF.

V usage is TRBV5-1 and J usage is TRBJ1-4, with D possibly TRBD1 on 6 matching bases. Trimming pared 4 bases from V and 0 bases from J, leaving 16 bases between. Looked up from germline, CDR1 is SGHRS and CDR2 is YFSETQ. The CDR3 extends over 17 amino acids. The CDR3 nucleotides read TGCGCCAGCAGCAAAACAGGGACTGGGACAACTAATGAAAAACTGTTTTTT. Protein sequence: CASSKTGTGTTNEKLFF.

This clonotype was observed at least ten times. The chain couples TRBV20-1 to TRBJ2-7, with 13 bases lining up with TRBD2. The junction had 5 bases not matched to a gene; V was cut back by 6 bases and J by 3 bases. The germline V gene encodes CDR1 DFQATT and CDR2 SNEGSKA (reference sequence). The CDR3 is made up of 14 amino acids. CDR3 DNA: TGCAGTGCCCCCGGGACTAGCGGGGTCTACGAGCAGTACTTC. As protein: CSAPGTSGVYEQYF.

This clonotype ranks as medium-sized (0.01 to 0.1%). The CDR3 is CASSLEDYLGYNEQFF. In DNA form, the CDR3 reads TGTGCCAGCAGCTTAGAGGACTACTTGGGTTACAATGAGCAGTTCTTC. J is TRBJ2-1 and V is TRBV11-2; the D gene is possibly TRBD2 (6 bases). The germline V gene has CDR1 SGHAT and CDR2 FQNNGV. The CDR3 is made up of 16 amino acids. V was cut by 0 bases and J by 4 bases, with 13 bases left in between. The full variable domain, completed using reference TRBV11-2 and TRBJ2-1, is EAGVAQSPRYKIIEKRQSVAFWCNPISGHATLYWYQQILGQGPKLLIQFQNNGVVDDSQLPKDRFSAERLKGVDSTLKIQPAKLEDSAVYLCASSLEDYLGYNEQFFGPGTRLTVL.

This clonotype came up once. This chain uses TRBV28 with TRBJ2-2; D is possibly TRBD2 (6 bases). The CDR3 length is 17 residues. Trimming took off 5 bases at V and 4 bases at J, with 20 bases between the two ends. Germline CDR1 is MDHEN and CDR2 is SYDVKM. CDR3 region: CASSARGWGRTTGELFF. The CDR3 bases are TGTGCCAGCAGTGCTCGTGGTTGGGGGAGGACCACCGGGGAGCTGTTTTTT.

This clonotype has more than one count but fewer than ten. V and J are TRBV15 and TRBJ2-1, with 10 bases matching TRBD1. Germline CDR1 and CDR2: LNHNV and YYDKDF (reference sequence). Germline trimming cut 5 bases from V and 5 bases from J; bases unmatched to any gene: 9. CDR3 length equals 16 residues. The CDR3 protein is CATSHRDRGVDNEQFF. Written as DNA, the CDR3 is TGTGCCACCAGCCACCGGGACAGGGGAGTGGACAATGAGCAGTTCTTC.

This clonotype was detected a few times. V is TRBV3-1 and J is TRBJ2-3; no clear D gene. Per germline, CDR1 LGHDT and CDR2 YNNKEL (reference sequence). Trimming removed 0 bases from V and 5 bases from J, with 3 bases in between. This CDR3 has 12 residues. The CDR3 nucleotides are TGTGCCAGCAGCCAAGATCGAGATACGCAGTATTTT. Amino acid sequence: CASSQDRDTQYF.

The chain is built from TRBV6-2 or TRBV6-3 and TRBJ2-3, with 11 bases matching TRBD2. The length of the CDR3 is 18 residues. Germline V gives CDR1 MNHEY, CDR2 SVGEGT. Germline trimming cut 7 bases from V and 2 bases from J; bases unmatched to any gene: 14. The CDR3 here is CASTGLAGGNRFTDTQYF. The CDR3, as DNA: TGTGCCAGCACCGGACTAGCGGGCGGGAACCGTTTCACAGATACGCAGTATTTT.

The chain couples TRBV6-2 or TRBV6-3 to TRBJ2-1; D is uncertain. This CDR3 spans 13 amino acids. Germline CDR1 is MNHEY and CDR2 is SVGEGT. Trimming cost V 1 base and J 9 bases, with 10 bases left between them. The CDR3 DNA reads as TGTGCCAGCAGTTACTTGTTCGACCGTGAGCAGTTCTTC. It specifies CASSYLFDREQFF.

The J gene is TRBJ2-1, the V gene TRBV6-2 or TRBV6-3; the D is unclear. Trimming took 7 bases from V and 9 from J, leaving 10 bases between them. Germline CDR1 reads MNHEY; CDR2 reads SVGEGT. This CDR3 region has 11 residues. The CDR3 reads CASTLGGEQFF. The CDR3 region has the DNA TGTGCCAGCACCCTGGGCGGTGAGCAGTTCTTC.

In its sample, this clonotype was seen many times. V usage is TRBV5-1 and J usage is TRBJ2-5; 7 bases align to TRBD1. This CDR3 comprises 15 residues. With 4 bases clipped from V and 2 bases from J, the junction kept 8 bases outside the gene matches. Germline-derived CDR1 and CDR2 are SGHRS and YFSETQ. The CDR3 protein is CASSTLPGQQETQYF. As DNA, the CDR3 is TGCGCCAGCAGCACCCTACCGGGACAGCAAGAGACCCAGTACTTC.

This clonotype was detected only a few times. The chain combines TRBV28 with TRBJ2-1; TRBD2 matches at 14 bases. CDR3 size: 15 residues. Looked up from germline, CDR1 is MDHEN and CDR2 is SYDVKM. V trimming: 6 bases; J trimming: 12 bases; junction bases outside the gene matches: 10. The CDR3 loop is CASRSGTSGGHGQFF. In DNA form, the CDR3 reads TGTGCCAGCAGGTCCGGGACTAGCGGGGGCCACGGGCAGTTCTTC.

This clonotype was seen a handful of times. The chain couples TRBV7-2 to TRBJ2-7; D is unresolved. Germline values: CDR1 SGHTA, CDR2 FQGNSA. The CDR3 loop spans 13 amino acids. V was cut by 1 base and J by 3 bases, with 7 bases left in between. This CDR3 is CASSLEQLYEQYF. CDR3 sequence (DNA): TGTGCCAGCAGCTTAGAACAGCTCTACGAGCAGTACTTC. The full variable domain, in which reference TRBV7-2 and TRBJ2-7 provide the parts outside the CDR3, is GAGVSQSPSNKVTEKGKDVELRCDPISGHTALYWYRQSLGQGLEFLIYFQGNSAPDKSGLPSDRFSAERTGGSVSTLTIQRTQQEDSAVYLCASSLEQLYEQYFGPGTRLTVT.

The V gene is TRBV29-1, the J gene TRBJ1-1; tentatively, D is TRBD1 (5 bases). The CDR3 length is 13 residues. From germline, CDR1 is SQVTM and CDR2 ANQGSEA. Trimming removed 3 bases at V and 0 bases at J, with 8 bases between. The CDR3 DNA reads as TGCAGCGTTGATGGGGGGATGAACACTGAAGCTTTCTTT. Translated, it gives CSVDGGMNTEAFF.